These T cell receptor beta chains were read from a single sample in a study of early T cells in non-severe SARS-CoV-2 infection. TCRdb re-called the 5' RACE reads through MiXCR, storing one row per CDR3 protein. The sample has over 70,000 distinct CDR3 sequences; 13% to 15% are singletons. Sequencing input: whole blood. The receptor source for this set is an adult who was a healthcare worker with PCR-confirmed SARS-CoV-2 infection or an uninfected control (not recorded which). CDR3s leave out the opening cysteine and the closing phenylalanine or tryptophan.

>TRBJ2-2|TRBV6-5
ASSYSSGYGGELF
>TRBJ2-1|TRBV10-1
ASSGGTDFYNEQF
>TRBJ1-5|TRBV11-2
ASSLLQGNQPQH
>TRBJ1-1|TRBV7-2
ASSYQDTEAF
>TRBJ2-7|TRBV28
ASSSPGTGNHEQY
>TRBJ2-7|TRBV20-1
SARSGGAGGMPYEQY
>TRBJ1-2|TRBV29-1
SVVWEAGYT
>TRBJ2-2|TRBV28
ASSSSRGTLPERLF
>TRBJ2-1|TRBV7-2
ASSLVMSGRAREQF
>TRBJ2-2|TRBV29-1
SVLAGVGTGELF
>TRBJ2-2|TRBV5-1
ASLMMSGELF
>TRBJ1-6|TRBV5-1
ASSLRGASSYNSPLH
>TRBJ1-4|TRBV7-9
ASSPRFRTPTNEKLF
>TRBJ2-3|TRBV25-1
ASGGSGLQY
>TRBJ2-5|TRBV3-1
ASSQVGTQETQY
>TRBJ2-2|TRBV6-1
ASSELRGRGTGELF
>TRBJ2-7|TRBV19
ASSLSYLRDDLSYEQY
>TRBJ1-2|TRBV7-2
ASSLEVLQGGYT
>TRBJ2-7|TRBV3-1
ASSQEAISSYEQY
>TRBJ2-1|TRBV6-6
ASSMTRNEQF
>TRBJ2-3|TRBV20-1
SASRPSLAGGTDTQY
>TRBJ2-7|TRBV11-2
ASSLVTYEQY
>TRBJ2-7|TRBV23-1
ASGGLAGGSYEQY
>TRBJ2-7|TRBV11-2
ASSLRLAGTYEQY
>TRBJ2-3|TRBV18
ASSPLVAGTSTDTQY
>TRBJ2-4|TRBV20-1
SAGDGTAKNIQY
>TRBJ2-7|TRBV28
ASSPPPGTGDPYEQY
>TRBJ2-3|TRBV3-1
ASSQDGTSGSTDTQY
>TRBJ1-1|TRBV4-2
ASSPNRVNTEAF
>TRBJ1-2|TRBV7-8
ASSLTEQGRDYGYT
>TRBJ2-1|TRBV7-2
ASSPWADEQF
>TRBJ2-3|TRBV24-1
ATSDLGTGASTDTQY
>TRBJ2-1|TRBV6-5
AAKVDNEQF
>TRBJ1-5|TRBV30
AWRRTGSNQPQH
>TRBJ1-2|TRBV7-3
ASSPTYTPYYGYT
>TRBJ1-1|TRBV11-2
ASSFNENTEAF
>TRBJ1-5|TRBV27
ASSPTGTHSNQPQH
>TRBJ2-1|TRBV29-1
SVEDTPLSGRPYNEQF
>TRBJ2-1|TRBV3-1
ASSQGLAANEQF
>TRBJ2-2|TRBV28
GFYWINTGELF
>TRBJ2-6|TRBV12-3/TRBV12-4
AIPESYGANVLT
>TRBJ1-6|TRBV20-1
SAEDRGPGSPLH
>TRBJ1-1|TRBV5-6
ASSFEGLRVTEAF
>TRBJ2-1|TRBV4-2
ASSQVGTSVSNEQF
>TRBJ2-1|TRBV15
ATSISGRGGYNEQF
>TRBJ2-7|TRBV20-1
SARTSGSYEQY
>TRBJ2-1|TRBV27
ASSPGRWNEQF
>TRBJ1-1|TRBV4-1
ASSQRMGQGGTEAF
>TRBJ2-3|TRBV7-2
ASSLVVALAGRFRSTDTQY
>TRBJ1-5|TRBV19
ASSWGTGISNQPQH
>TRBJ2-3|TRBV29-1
SVPWDTQY
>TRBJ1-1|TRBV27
ASSSPRTGMNTEAF
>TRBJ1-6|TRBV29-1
SVARGQRSSYNSPLH
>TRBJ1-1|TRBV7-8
ASSLRTMNTEAF
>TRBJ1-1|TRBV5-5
ASRSEGVRTEAF